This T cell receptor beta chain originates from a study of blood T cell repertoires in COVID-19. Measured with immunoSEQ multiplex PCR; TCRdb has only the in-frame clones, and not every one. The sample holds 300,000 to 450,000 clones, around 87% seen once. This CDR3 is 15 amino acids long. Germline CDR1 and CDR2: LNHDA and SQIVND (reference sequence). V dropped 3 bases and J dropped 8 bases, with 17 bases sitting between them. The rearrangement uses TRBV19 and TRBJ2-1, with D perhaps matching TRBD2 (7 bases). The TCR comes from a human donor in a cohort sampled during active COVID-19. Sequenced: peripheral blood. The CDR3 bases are TGTGCCAGTAGTATGGGGGGGCAAGCGGTGGATGAGCAGTTCTTC. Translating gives CASSMGGQAVDEQFF. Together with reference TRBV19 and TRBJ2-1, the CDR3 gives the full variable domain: DGGITQSPKYLFRKEGQNVTLSCEQNLNHDAMYWYRQDPGQGLRLIYYSQIVNDFQKGDIAEGYSVSREKKESFPLTVTSAQKNPTAFYLCASSMGGQAVDEQFFGPGTRLTVL.